The next 22 T cell receptor beta chains were all read from a single sample in a study of control samples from healthy donors and cancer patients. Clones were read by immunoSEQ multiplex PCR, and TCRdb kept only the in-frame ones, dropping some. Among 90,000 to 110,000 clones listed, approximately 90% were seen once. Sequenced input: blood. Receptors originate from a human donor in good health. The donor label of this sample is uncertain.

The gene calls are TRBV10-3 and TRBJ2-5; possibly TRBD1 for D (6 bases). CDR1 is ENHRY and CDR2 is SYGVKD in the germline V gene. CDR3 length: 15 amino acids. Between the trimmed V and J ends, which lost 7 bases and 5 bases, there was a span of 20 bases. The CDR3 spells CAITKGQTLWETQYF. The CDR3 DNA reads as TGTGCCATCACCAAAGGACAGACCTTATGGGAGACCCAGTACTTC.

Notes on this clone: The junction differs from germline at one of its ends, possibly a read error. The chain employs TRBV10-3 and TRBJ2-5, with TRBD1 identical over 10 bases. This CDR3 comprises 12 residues. In germline, CDR1 is ENHRY, CDR2 SYGVKD. CDR3: CATDRGQGTQYF. CDR3 in DNA: TGTGCCACCGACAGGGGGCAAGGGACCCAGTACTTC.

CDR3 amino acids: CASSWFGGLNTEAFF. As DNA, the CDR3 is TGTGCCAGCAGCTGGTTCGGGGGGCTGAACACTGAAGCTTTCTTT. V usage is TRBV6-2 or TRBV6-3 and J usage is TRBJ1-1; D perhaps matches TRBD1 (6 bases). In germline, CDR1 is MNHEY, CDR2 SVGEGT. The CDR3 loop spans 15 amino acids. V lost 6 bases and J lost 0, with 14 bases in between.

The rearrangement joins TRBV24-1 to TRBJ2-2; TRBD1 is a possible D gene (8 bases). Germline V lookup: CDR1 KGHDR, CDR2 SFDVKD. With 7 bases removed from V and 5 bases from J, the gap between germline ends came to 19 bases. The CDR3 extends over 16 amino acids. The CDR3 sequence: CATSREDRDGTGELFF. CDR3 coding DNA: TGTGCCACCAGCCGGGAGGACAGGGATGGGACCGGGGAGCTGTTTTTT.

The chain links TRBV3-1 (or the pseudogene TRBV3-2) to TRBJ2-1; 9 positions match TRBD2. The germline gives CDR1 LGHDT, CDR2 YNNKEL (reference sequence). The CDR3 length is 17 residues. J gave up 3 bases and V 1 base, and 7 bases lay outside the gene matches. The CDR3 spells CASSQGHLAGDYNEQFF. For the CDR3, the DNA is TGTGCCAGCAGCCAAGGACATTTAGCGGGGGACTACAATGAGCAGTTCTTC.

The genes are TRBV10-3 and TRBJ1-1; a weak D match, TRBD1 (5 bases). V was pared by 9 bases and J by 1 base, with 15 bases between. The CDR3 contains 14 residues. Germline V gene sequence: CDR1 ENHRY, CDR2 SYGVKD. The CDR3 sequence: CAISGNGQNTEAFF. The CDR3 coding sequence is TGTGCCATATCAGGGAACGGACAGAACACTGAAGCTTTCTTT.

The V call is TRBV6-1, the J call TRBJ2-7; possibly TRBD1 or TRBD2 for D (6 bases each). Trimming left V 2 bases short and J 0 bases short, with 14 bases between. Germline values: CDR1 MNHNS, CDR2 SASEGT. This CDR3 has 16 amino acids. CDR3 nucleotides: TGTGCCAGCAGTGAAAATATCGGGGGCGCCTCCTACGAGCAGTACTTC. The encoded protein is CASSENIGGASYEQYF.

The V and J genes are TRBV6-5 and TRBJ2-7, with a possible D match to TRBD2 (5 bases). The CDR3 is 15 amino acids. The germline CDR1 and CDR2 sequences are MNHEY and SVGAGI. V lost 2 bases, J lost 1 base, and 12 bases lay in between. Here the CDR3 reads CASSYSGSSSYEQYF. CDR3 coding DNA: TGTGCCAGCAGTTACAGTGGGAGTTCATCCTACGAGCAGTACTTC.

The chain combines TRBV29-1 with TRBJ2-3; unclear D gene. V lost 6 bases and J lost 6, with 7 bases in between. Germline assignment: CDR1 SQVTM and CDR2 ANQGSEA. The CDR3 length is 10 residues. As DNA, the CDR3 is TGCAGCGTCCTCGAGGATACGCAGTATTTT. The encoded protein is CSVLEDTQYF.

J is TRBJ1-3 and V is TRBV4-1; D might be TRBD1 (6 bases). The CDR3 has 15 residues. The V end was cut by 8 bases, the J end by 1 base, with 15 bases between. Germline V gene sequence: CDR1 MGHRA, CDR2 YSYEKL. The CDR3 is CASSANTGSGNTIYF. The CDR3 nucleotides are TGCGCCAGCTCTGCGAATACAGGGTCTGGAAACACCATATATTTT.

This chain uses TRBV5-1 with TRBJ2-1; a possible D gene is TRBD2 (6 bases). Germline-derived CDR1 and CDR2 are SGHRS and YFSETQ. This CDR3 is 14 amino acids long. V lost 2 bases to trimming and J lost 5 bases, with 11 bases between them. Written as DNA, the CDR3 is TGCGCCAGCAGCTTCCAGACTAGAAACAATGAGCAGTTCTTC. Its protein product is CASSFQTRNNEQFF. Using reference TRBV5-1 and TRBJ2-1 for the parts outside the CDR3, the full variable domain is KAGVTQTPRYLIKTRGQQVTLSCSPISGHRSVSWYQQTPGQGLQFLFEYFSETQRNKGNFPGRFSGRQFSNSRSEMNVSTLELGDSALYLCASSFQTRNNEQFFGPGTRLTVL.

V usage is TRBV5-5 and J usage is TRBJ2-3; D is ambiguous. V was pared by 8 bases and J by 2 bases, with 12 bases between. There are 13 residues in the CDR3. In germline, CDR1 is SGHKS, CDR2 YYEKEE (reference sequence). CDR3 in amino acids: CASMPGPTDTQYF. As DNA, the CDR3 is TGTGCCAGTATGCCGGGCCCCACAGATACGCAGTATTTT.

The chain carries TRBV6-5 and TRBJ2-3, with D uncertain. CDR1 MNHEY and CDR2 SVGAGI come from the germline V gene. This CDR3 is built from 13 residues. V lost 2 bases to trimming and J lost 4 bases, with 7 bases between them. The CDR3 reads CASSYRASDTQYF. CDR3 coding DNA: TGTGCCAGCAGTTACCGGGCGTCAGATACGCAGTATTTT.

The rearrangement links TRBV3-1 (or the pseudogene TRBV3-2) to TRBJ1-4; 9 nucleotides line up with TRBD1. CDR3 length: 16 residues. V lost 1 base to trimming and J lost 4 bases; unmatched junction nucleotides: 4. Germline CDR1 reads LGHDT; CDR2 reads YNNKEL (reference sequence). The CDR3 loop reads CASSQGTGEYNEKLFF. The CDR3, as DNA: TGTGCCAGCAGCCAAGGGACAGGGGAATATAATGAAAAACTGTTTTTT.

This rearrangement joins TRBV28 to TRBJ2-4; 11 positions agree with TRBD1. With 4 bases clipped from V and 6 bases from J, the junction kept 2 bases outside the gene matches. Per germline, CDR1 MDHEN and CDR2 SYDVKM. CDR3 length: 14 residues. The CDR3 DNA reads as TGTGCCAGCAGTTCGGGACAGGGGGGAAACATTCAGTACTTC. Amino acids: CASSSGQGGNIQYF. The entire variable domain, with the rest obtained from reference TRBV28 and TRBJ2-4, is as follows: DVKVTQSSRYLVKRTGEKVFLECVQDMDHENMFWYRQDPGLGLRLIYFSYDVKMKEKGDIPEGYSVSREKKERFSLILESASTNQTSMYLCASSSGQGGNIQYFGAGTRLSVL.

This chain connects TRBV18 to TRBJ2-1, with D hard to call. The V end was cut by 3 bases, the J end by 5 bases, with 8 bases between. CDR1 and CDR2 (germline): KGHSH, LQKENI. The CDR3 is made up of 13 amino acids. The CDR3 coding sequence is TGTGCCAGCTCACCCCAGTCTGACAATGAGCAGTTCTTC. Translation gives CASSPQSDNEQFF.

The chain employs TRBV7-2 and TRBJ2-1; D not certain. Per the germline V gene, CDR1 is SGHTA and CDR2 is FQGNSA. This CDR3 has 14 amino acids. The V gene lost 3 bases and the J gene lost 5 bases, with 11 bases spanning the gap. DNA for the CDR3: TGTGCCAGCAGCTTTGGGCACCGGGACAATGAGCAGTTCTTC. Its protein product is CASSFGHRDNEQFF.

The chain recombines TRBV6-2 or TRBV6-3 with TRBJ2-2, with D perhaps matching TRBD2 (7 bases). The CDR3 runs to 16 residues. CDR1 is MNHEY, CDR2 SVGEGT, per germline. V lost 2 bases and J lost 6, with 16 bases in between. The CDR3 loop reads CASSYLRLGGAGELFF. CDR3 nucleotide sequence: TGTGCCAGCAGTTACCTAAGACTAGGGGGGGCCGGGGAGCTGTTTTTT.

This chain joins TRBV18 and TRBJ2-3; TRBD1 is a possible D gene (5 bases). Germline V gene data show CDR1 as KGHSH and CDR2 as LQKENI. V was shortened by 3 bases and J by 1 base, with 14 bases between the two germline ends. This CDR3 has 16 amino acids. This CDR3 is CASSPGQGMGTDTQYF. The CDR3 DNA reads TGTGCCAGCTCACCGGGGCAGGGTATGGGCACAGATACGCAGTATTTT.

This chain connects TRBV14 to TRBJ1-4; no clear D gene. The V and J ends lost 4 bases and 6 bases respectively, with 9 bases between them. The CDR3 contains 13 residues. Germline loops: CDR1 SGHDN, CDR2 FVKESK. The CDR3 is CASSPGRYEKLFF. The CDR3 nucleotides are TGTGCCAGCAGCCCCGGACGATATGAAAAACTGTTTTTT.

As regards this clone: Other DNA sequences in the sample encode the same CDR3. The chain couples TRBV6-4 to TRBJ2-3; 9 bases line up with TRBD2. The germline V gene encodes CDR1 MRHNA and CDR2 SNTAGT. Germline trimming cut 2 bases from V and 4 bases from J; bases unmatched to any gene: 1. The CDR3 length is 14 residues. CDR3 residues: CASSDGGGADTQYF. The DNA for the CDR3 is TGTGCCAGCAGTGACGGCGGGGGGGCAGATACGCAGTATTTT.

The chain employs TRBV5-4 and TRBJ2-3; the D is unclear. The CDR3 loop spans 16 amino acids. With 3 bases removed from V and 3 bases from J, the gap between germline ends came to 17 bases. Germline V gives CDR1 SGHNT, CDR2 YYREEE (reference sequence). CDR3 nucleotide sequence: TGTGCCAGCAGCTCCCGGGCCAACCCTGGGACAGATACGCAGTATTTT. It translates to CASSSRANPGTDTQYF.